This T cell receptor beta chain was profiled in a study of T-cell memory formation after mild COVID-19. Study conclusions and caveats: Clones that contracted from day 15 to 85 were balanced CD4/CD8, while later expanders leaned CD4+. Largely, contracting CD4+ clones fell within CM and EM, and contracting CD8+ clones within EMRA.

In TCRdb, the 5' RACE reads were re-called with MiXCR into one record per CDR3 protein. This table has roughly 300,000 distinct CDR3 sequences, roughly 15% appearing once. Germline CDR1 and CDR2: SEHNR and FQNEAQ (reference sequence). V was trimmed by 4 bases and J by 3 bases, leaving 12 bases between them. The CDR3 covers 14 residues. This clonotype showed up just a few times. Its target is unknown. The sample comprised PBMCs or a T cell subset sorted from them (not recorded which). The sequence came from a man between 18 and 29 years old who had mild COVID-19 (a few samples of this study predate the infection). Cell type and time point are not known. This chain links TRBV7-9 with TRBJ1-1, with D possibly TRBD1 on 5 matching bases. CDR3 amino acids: CASSWGSTDTEAFF. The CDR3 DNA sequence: TGTGCCAGCAGCTGGGGCTCGACGGACACTGAAGCTTTCTTT.